These 27 T cell receptor beta chains were all obtained from the same sample, sequenced in a study of vaccination and CD4 T cells after COVID-19. These receptors have no known antigen. Treatment in this sample: approximately nine-day PBMC culture with coronavirus spike peptide pools or control peptides (ViraFEST assay). Researchers used the Oncomine TCR Beta short-read assay to sequence DNA from cultured CD4+ T cells. TCRdb re-analysed the PCR reads in MiXCR, keeping a single row per CDR3 protein. The data hold roughly 8,200 distinct CDR3 sequences, with around 51% observed a single time. The sequencing input was CD4+ T cells from blood, cultured in vitro. The receptor source for this set is a human donor who had recovered from COVID-19.

The genes are TRBV4-2 and TRBJ1-2, with D perhaps TRBD1 (6 bases). This CDR3 is built from 16 residues. V lost 0 bases and J 8 bases, leaving 19 bases between the germline ends. Germline V gene data show CDR1 as LGHNA and CDR2 as YNFKEQ. CDR3 bases: TGTGCCAGCAGCCAAGAGAGCGGAACAGGGTTTGGCGGCTACACCTTC. Translated: CASSQESGTGFGGYTF.

Points on this clonotype: A read error may produce the germline difference seen at one junction end. This rearrangement joins TRBV7-9 to TRBJ2-5, with TRBD1 as a possible D gene (7 bases). The CDR3 covers 14 residues. CDR1 and CDR2 (germline): SEHNR, FQNEAQ (reference sequence). The DNA for the CDR3 is TGCGCCAGCAGCTTGCGGGGCAGGGGGGAGACCCAGTACTTC. Its translation: CASSLRGRGETQYF.

This clonotype was detected only a few times. The gene calls are TRBV15 and TRBJ1-5; TRBD1 is a possible D gene (5 bases). Per the germline V gene, CDR1 is LNHNV and CDR2 is YYDKDF (reference sequence). This CDR3 region has 15 residues. The ends were cut back, 3 bases at V and 7 bases at J, with 16 bases in the middle. The CDR3 loop is CATSREDNGGQPQHF. In DNA form, the CDR3 reads TGTGCCACCAGCAGGGAGGACAACGGTGGACAGCCCCAGCATTTT.

This clonotype showed up just a few times. CDR3 sequence reads: CATSDRRQGPSTDTQYF. Here the CDR3 DNA reads TGTGCCACCAGTGATCGCCGACAGGGCCCCAGCACAGATACGCAGTATTTT. This chain uses TRBV24-1 with TRBJ2-3; TRBD1 agrees at 7 bases. Per germline, CDR1 KGHDR and CDR2 SFDVKD. V trimming: 3 bases; J trimming: 0 bases; junction bases outside the gene matches: 8. CDR3 length equals 17 residues.

The rearrangement joins TRBV20-1 to TRBJ1-5; 9 nucleotides match TRBD1. Trimming removed 0 bases from V and 8 bases from J; junction bases left unmatched: 8. Germline CDR1 and CDR2: DFQATT and SNEGSKA (reference sequence). The CDR3 extends over 15 amino acids. CDR3 amino acids: CSARDDGTGLEPQHF. DNA of the CDR3: TGCAGTGCTAGAGACGACGGGACAGGGTTGGAGCCCCAGCATTTT.

This clonotype was recorded only once. The rearrangement uses TRBV19 and TRBJ1-2; D remains unclear. Per germline, CDR1 LNHDA and CDR2 SQIVND (reference sequence). The ends were cut back, 5 bases at V and 6 bases at J, with 10 bases in the middle. The CDR3 spans 12 residues. CDR3 DNA sequence: TGTGCCAGTAGTCCTGAGTGGAATGGCTACACCTTC. Translating it yields CASSPEWNGYTF.

The rearrangement links TRBV11-3 to TRBJ2-5, with D tentatively TRBD2 (6 bases). The V gene lost 1 base and the J gene lost 4 bases, with 13 bases spanning the gap. This CDR3 has 15 amino acids. Germline V lookup: CDR1 SGHNT, CDR2 YENEEA. The CDR3: CASSLGFGSGETQYF. For the CDR3, the DNA is TGTGCCAGCAGCTTAGGATTCGGGAGTGGAGAGACCCAGTACTTC. The full variable domain, in which reference TRBV11-3 and TRBJ2-5 provide the parts outside the CDR3, is EAGVVQSPRYKIIEKKQPVAFWCNPISGHNTLYWYLQNLGQGPELLIRYENEEAVDDSQLPKDRFSAERLKGVDSTLKIQPAELGDSAVYLCASSLGFGSGETQYFGPGTRLLVL.

This sequence joins TRBV10-2 and TRBJ2-5; 8 nucleotides agree with TRBD1. The CDR3 is 14 amino acids. Trimming cost V 5 bases and J 4 bases; bases outside gene matches: 6. CDR1 and CDR2 from the germline V gene are WSHSY and SAAADI. The CDR3 sequence is CASSSGGSGETQYF. The DNA of the CDR3 is TGCGCCAGCAGTTCAGGGGGCTCGGGAGAGACCCAGTACTTC.

The chain joins TRBV30 to TRBJ2-3; the D call may be TRBD1 or TRBD2 (6 bases each). V gave up 5 bases and J gave up 2 bases, with 17 bases separating them. CDR3 length: 15 residues. Germline V CDR1 and CDR2: GTSNPN, SVGIG (reference sequence). The CDR3 reads CAWASPRGATDTQYF. The CDR3 nucleotides are TGTGCCTGGGCCTCCCCGAGGGGGGCCACAGATACGCAGTATTTT. The whole variable domain, filled in from reference TRBV30 and TRBJ2-3, reads SQTIHQWPATLVQPVGSPLSLECTVEGTSNPNLYWYRQAAGRGLQLLFYSVGIGQISSEVPQNLSASRPQDRQFILSSKKLLLSDSGFYLCAWASPRGATDTQYFGPGTRLTVL.

The chain combines TRBV19 with TRBJ2-3; D perhaps matches TRBD2 (7 bases). Germline V gives CDR1 LNHDA, CDR2 SQIVND (reference sequence). V was cut by 3 bases and J by 4 bases, with 17 bases left in between. The CDR3 covers 16 residues. The CDR3 DNA is TGTGCCAGTAGTATTCTAGGGGGGGGGGCCGCAGATACGCAGTATTTT. Protein: CASSILGGGAADTQYF.

V and J are TRBV6-1 and TRBJ2-7, with 7 bases that match TRBD1. The ends lost 3 bases at V and 3 bases at J; junction bases unmatched: 5. There are 14 residues in the CDR3. Germline CDR1 MNHNS, CDR2 SASEGT. The CDR3 spells CASSEGDRNYEQYF. CDR3 coding DNA: TGTGCCAGCAGTGAGGGGGACAGAAACTACGAGCAGTACTTC.

The rearrangement joins TRBV5-1 to TRBJ2-5, with 8 bases matching TRBD1. V shed 2 bases, J shed 5 bases, and the junction held 5 bases outside the gene matches. This CDR3 has 14 residues. Germline CDR1 is SGHRS and CDR2 is YFSETQ. As DNA, the CDR3 is TGCGCCAGCAGCTTTTCAGGGGGCGGCGAGACCCAGTACTTC. This sequence encodes CASSFSGGGETQYF.

The V and J genes are TRBV6-2 or TRBV6-3 and TRBJ1-2, with D possibly TRBD1 on 6 matching bases. V was shortened by 5 bases and J by 3 bases, with 10 bases between the two germline ends. The length of the CDR3 is 13 residues. Per germline, CDR1 MNHEY and CDR2 SVGEGT. As DNA, the CDR3 is TGTGCCAGCAGTCAGGACAGCTACTATGGCTACACCTTC. It encodes CASSQDSYYGYTF.

The rearrangement uses TRBV28 and TRBJ2-7, with a weak D call TRBD2 (6 bases). Trimming removed 5 bases at V and 4 bases at J, with 15 bases between. The V gene's germline CDR1 is MDHEN and CDR2 SYDVKM. CDR3 length: 14 residues. The CDR3 nucleotides read TGTGCCAGCAGTATTGGCGGGGTACCGTACGAGCAGTACTTC. As protein: CASSIGGVPYEQYF.

Only a few counts were recorded for this clonotype. The chain couples TRBV7-2 to TRBJ1-2; 7 bases match TRBD1. V lost 3 bases and J lost 3; bases outside the gene matches: 7. CDR3 length: 15 amino acids. Germline CDR1 is SGHTA and CDR2 is FQGNSA. For the CDR3, the DNA is TGTGCCAGCAGCTTGTTAGGGACAGTTGACTATGGCTACACCTTC. It translates to CASSLLGTVDYGYTF.

Comments on this clonotype: A read error may produce the germline difference seen at one junction end. The chain carries TRBV5-1 and TRBJ2-3; D unresolved. This CDR3 spans 12 amino acids. Germline V gives CDR1 SGHRS, CDR2 YFSETQ. CDR3 region: CASSYHTDTQYF. The CDR3 DNA sequence: TGCGCCAGCAGCTACCACACAGATACGCAGTATTTC.

This clonotype has more than one count but fewer than ten. The chain carries TRBV20-1 and TRBJ2-5; D call uncertain. CDR3 size: 13 residues. CDR1 is DFQATT, CDR2 SNEGSKA, per germline (reference sequence). Trimming removed 1 base from V and 5 bases from J, with 11 bases in between. In nucleotides, the CDR3 is TGCAGTGCTAGAGTAGATAGCTTGGAGACCCAGTACTTC. Translated: CSARVDSLETQYF.

The chain uses TRBV2 and TRBJ2-3; D may be TRBD1 (5 bases). The CDR3 runs to 15 residues. V was shortened by 3 bases and J by 3 bases, with 13 bases between the two germline ends. Germline loops: CDR1 SNHLY, CDR2 FYNNEI. CDR3: CASSELGVETDTQYF. The CDR3 nucleotides are TGTGCCAGCAGTGAGTTAGGGGTAGAGACAGATACGCAGTATTTT.

Written as DNA, the CDR3 is TGTGCCAGCGGACTAGCGGTAGAGACCCAGTACTTC. Translating gives CASGLAVETQYF. This rearrangement joins TRBV2 to TRBJ2-5; 10 bases are shared with TRBD2. The germline V gene has CDR1 SNHLY and CDR2 FYNNEI. The CDR3 covers 12 residues. V shed 8 bases, J shed 4 bases, and the junction held 1 base outside the gene matches.

V usage is TRBV20-1 and J usage is TRBJ1-5; TRBD1 agrees at 11 bases. Germline CDR1 reads DFQATT; CDR2 reads SNEGSKA (reference sequence). Trimming at V came to 3 bases and at J to 5 bases, leaving 9 bases not matched to a gene. This CDR3 has 16 residues. The chain's CDR3 is CSASPRTGGIYQPQHF. The CDR3 DNA sequence: TGCAGTGCTAGCCCCCGGACAGGGGGCATCTATCAGCCCCAGCATTTT.

This clonotype turned up a few times. The chain combines TRBV6-2 or TRBV6-3 with TRBJ2-1; unclear D gene. The CDR3 is made up of 13 amino acids. V lost 5 bases to trimming and J lost 6 bases, with 11 bases between them. Per the germline V gene, CDR1 is MNHEY and CDR2 is SVGEGT. Here the CDR3 reads CASSIDFFNEQFF. CDR3 bases: TGTGCCAGCAGTATCGACTTCTTCAATGAGCAGTTCTTC.

The gene calls are TRBV20-1 and TRBJ2-3; perhaps TRBD2 as D (6 bases). From germline, CDR1 is DFQATT and CDR2 SNEGSKA (reference sequence). This CDR3 has 13 amino acids. V was trimmed by 6 bases and J by 2 bases, leaving 12 bases between them. CDR3: CSAPGLTTDTQYF. The CDR3 DNA sequence: TGCAGTGCGCCCGGACTAACCACAGATACGCAGTATTTT.

The chain is built from TRBV27 and TRBJ1-3; tentative D call: TRBD1 (5 bases). Germline V lookup: CDR1 MNHEY, CDR2 SMNVEV (reference sequence). The CDR3 sequence is 15 residues long. V was pared by 5 bases and J by 4 bases, with 15 bases between. Written as DNA, the CDR3 is TGTGCCAGCAGTCCCATTAACGGGGGAGGAAACACCATATATTTT. Translation gives CASSPINGGGNTIYF.

This chain connects TRBV19 to TRBJ2-2; the match to TRBD2 covers 8 bases. CDR1 and CDR2 from the germline V gene are LNHDA and SQIVND (reference sequence). The CDR3 covers 18 residues. Trimming removed 7 bases from V and 4 bases from J; junction bases left unmatched: 17. The CDR3 DNA reads TGTGCCAGTACCCCGTATAGTGGGAGCGGGAGAGGCACCGGGGAGCTGTTTTTT. Its translation: CASTPYSGSGRGTGELFF.

This clonotype was picked up a small number of times. V is TRBV7-6 and J is TRBJ2-5, with D unclear. V shed 4 bases and J shed 5 bases, with 11 bases lying between them. CDR3 size: 13 residues. Germline V gene data show CDR1 as SGHVS and CDR2 as FNYEAQ. CDR3 coding DNA: TGTGCCAGCAGCTCAAGAGGAGCGGAGACCCAGTACTTC. As protein: CASSSRGAETQYF. Full variable domain (remainder filled in from reference TRBV7-6 and TRBJ2-5): GAGVSQSPRYKVTKRGQDVALRCDPISGHVSLYWYRQALGQGPEFLTYFNYEAQQDKSGLPNDRFSAERPEGSISTLTIQRTEQRDSAMYRCASSSRGAETQYFGPGTRLLVL.

V and J are TRBV6-4 and TRBJ2-5; TRBD2 might be the D (6 bases). The V end was cut by 3 bases, the J end by 5 bases, with 10 bases between. The CDR3 is 13 residues long. Germline lookup yields CDR1 MRHNA and CDR2 SNTAGT. CDR3: CASSDWAGETQYF. The CDR3 nucleotides are TGTGCCAGCAGTGATTGGGCGGGGGAGACCCAGTACTTC.

The chain recombines TRBV20-1 with TRBJ2-5; 7 nucleotides match TRBD1. The junction had 8 bases not matched to a gene; V was cut back by 3 bases and J by 4 bases. The CDR3 extends over 14 amino acids. Germline-derived CDR1 and CDR2 are DFQATT and SNEGSKA (reference sequence). The CDR3 sequence: CSARHRGRGETQYF. CDR3 bases: TGCAGTGCTAGGCACAGGGGAAGGGGAGAGACCCAGTACTTC.